What follows are 28 T cell receptor beta chains derived from one specimen sequenced in a study of T cell repertoires in cytomegalovirus infection. TCRdb ran MiXCR on the reads and lists one entry per CDR3 protein. The data contain about 740,000 distinct CDR3 sequences, 35% of them singletons. Source material: PBMCs. These receptors originate from a human donor in good health (CMV status not recorded). Some clones in this sample may be carry-over from other donors' samples.

The gene calls are TRBV6-2 or TRBV6-3 and TRBJ2-7; D is perhaps TRBD2 (6 bases). This CDR3 is built from 15 residues. From germline, CDR1 is MNHEY and CDR2 SVGEGT. V was shortened by 6 bases and J by 2 bases, with 17 bases between the two germline ends. The CDR3 reads CASRQLGGTAYEQYF. The CDR3 coding sequence is TGTGCCAGCAGACAACTCGGGGGAACGGCCTACGAGCAGTACTTC.

This clonotype was seen more than once but under ten times. In DNA, the CDR3 is TGCGCCGGGGGGGGAAGCAATCAGCCCCAGCATTTT. This translates into CAGGGSNQPQHF. The chain combines TRBV10-2 with TRBJ1-5; weak D call: TRBD1 (5 bases). The CDR3 contains 12 residues. Looked up from germline, CDR1 is WSHSY and CDR2 is SAAADI. V lost 11 bases and J lost 1, with 9 bases in between.

The sample holds one count of this clonotype. The genes are TRBV19 and TRBJ2-1; D gene unclear. This CDR3 has 15 residues. V was pared by 1 base and J by 5 bases, with 12 bases between. The germline V gene has CDR1 LNHDA and CDR2 SQIVND (reference sequence). CDR3 loop: CASSIGSPWNNEQFF. CDR3 in DNA: TGTGCCAGTAGTATAGGGTCACCCTGGAACAATGAGCAGTTCTTC.

The V gene is TRBV28, the J gene TRBJ1-1; the D is unclear. The CDR3 covers 12 residues. Germline V gives CDR1 MDHEN, CDR2 SYDVKM. Between the trimmed V and J ends, which lost 6 bases and 11 bases, there was a span of 16 bases. The CDR3 loop reads CASSKGPPLAFF. The CDR3, as DNA: TGTGCCAGCAGCAAAGGACCTCCCCTGGCTTTCTTT. The full variable domain, its missing parts supplied by reference TRBV28 and TRBJ1-1, is DVKVTQSSRYLVKRTGEKVFLECVQDMDHENMFWYRQDPGLGLRLIYFSYDVKMKEKGDIPEGYSVSREKKERFSLILESASTNQTSMYLCASSKGPPLAFFGQGTRLTVV.

The chain links TRBV12-3 or TRBV12-4 to TRBJ1-3, with no clear D. V was trimmed by 6 bases and J by 7 bases, leaving 19 bases between them. The CDR3 contains 15 residues. The CDR3 DNA is TGTGCCAGCAGGTTTCTTAGTGGGTTCGGGAACACCATATATTTT. Translated, it gives CASRFLSGFGNTIYF.

Comments on this clonotype: The conserved final phenylalanine or tryptophan is absent from the CDR3, which likely points to a read error. The limits of the CDR3 on the DNA are not certain, so only TCRdb's listed CDR3 is given. V is TRBV7-2 and J is TRBJ1-2; whether TRBD1, the table's D call, matches the DNA was not checked. Germline CDR1 and CDR2: SGHTA and FQGNSA. The CDR3 is 13 residues long, counting both termini. The CDR3 here is CARSLVDRKGYTC.

The J gene is TRBJ2-3, the V gene TRBV7-2, with D possibly being TRBD2 (6 bases). The CDR3 sequence is 14 residues long. Germline CDR1 is SGHTA and CDR2 is FQGNSA. V lost 0 bases to trimming and J lost 5 bases, with 9 bases between them. CDR3 sequence: CASSLALAVDTQYF. CDR3 sequence (DNA): TGTGCCAGCAGCTTAGCACTAGCCGTAGATACGCAGTATTTT. Based on the CDR3 plus reference TRBV7-2 and TRBJ2-3, the full variable domain is GAGVSQSPSNKVTEKGKDVELRCDPISGHTALYWYRQSLGQGLEFLIYFQGNSAPDKSGLPSDRFSAERTGGSVSTLTIQRTQQEDSAVYLCASSLALAVDTQYFGPGTRLTVL.

As concerns this clonotype: Since no conserved phenylalanine or tryptophan closes the CDR3, a read error is the likely cause. V and J are TRBV19 and TRBJ2-3; D is possibly TRBD1 (6 bases). The CDR3 has 14 residues. Looked up from germline, CDR1 is LNHDA and CDR2 is SQIVND (reference sequence). Deletions cut 7 bases from V and 2 bases from J, with 13 bases between. CDR3: CASTATGPTDTQYL. The CDR3 region has the DNA TGTGCCAGTACCGCGACAGGCCCCACAGATACGCAGTATTTG.

The rearrangement uses TRBV10-3 and TRBJ2-7; 9 bases match TRBD2. Germline V CDR1 and CDR2: ENHRY, SYGVKD. The ends lost 10 bases at V and 3 bases at J; junction bases unmatched: 10. This CDR3 contains 14 residues. The DNA for the CDR3 is TGTGCCACCTCCAATAGCGGGAGTGGCTACGAGCAGTACTTC. This codes for CATSNSGSGYEQYF.

This clonotype came up many times. The chain uses TRBV7-2 and TRBJ2-7, with 9 bases aligning to TRBD2. The CDR3 is made up of 16 amino acids. The V gene's germline CDR1 is SGHTA and CDR2 FQGNSA. Trimming took 2 bases from V and 1 from J; bases not matched to a gene: 6. The CDR3 protein is CASSLLSAGGSYEQYF. CDR3 nucleotides: TGTGCCAGCAGCTTATTGTCCGCGGGAGGGTCCTACGAGCAGTACTTC.

As regards this clonotype: Just one base apart from a much larger clone, this may be a read error. This chain uses TRBV12-3 or TRBV12-4 with TRBJ1-5, with no clear D. The V gene lost 0 bases and the J gene lost 4 bases, with 7 bases spanning the gap. This CDR3 is built from 14 residues. CDR3 nucleotides: TGTGCCAGCAGTTTAGCGGCGGATAATCAGCCCCAGCATTTT. Translated, it gives CASSLAADNQPQHF.

On this clonotype itself: A read error is possible here, since a much larger clone lies one base away. This chain's CDR3 is CASSVKGYEDQPQHF. The CDR3 DNA follows: TGTGCCAGCAGCGTGAAAGGGTATGAAGATCAGCCCCAGCATTTT. V and J are TRBV7-2 and TRBJ1-5; no definite D call. The CDR3 loop spans 15 amino acids. V was clipped by 5 bases and J by 5 bases, with 16 bases between them. Germline V CDR1 and CDR2: SGHTA, FQGNSA.

This clonotype was counted a few times. The V call is TRBV12-3 or TRBV12-4, the J call TRBJ2-1; D unresolved. V lost 1 base to trimming and J lost 12 bases, with 13 bases between them. The CDR3 is 13 residues long. CDR3 DNA sequence: TGTGCCAGCAGTTTAGGTGGGATCTCAAGGCAGTTCTTC. Protein: CASSLGGISRQFF.

With regard to this clonotype: Being one base from a much bigger clone, this may be a read error. The rearrangement uses TRBV7-2 and TRBJ1-4; tentatively, D is TRBD1 (6 bases). There are 15 residues in the CDR3. The germline CDR1 and CDR2 sequences are SGHTA and FQGNSA. Between the trimmed V and J ends, which lost 1 base and 6 bases, there was a span of 12 bases. The CDR3 is CASSLGGRGHEKLFF. CDR3 DNA sequence: TGTGCCAGCAGCTTAGGGGGCAGGGGCCATGAAAAACTGTTTTTT. Complete variable domain (other parts from reference TRBV7-2 and TRBJ1-4): GAGVSQSPSNKVTEKGKDVELRCDPISGHTALYWYRQSLGQGLEFLIYFQGNSAPDKSGLPSDRFSAERTGGSVSTLTIQRTQQEDSAVYLCASSLGGRGHEKLFFGSGTQLSVL.

The chain has TRBV7-6 and TRBJ1-2; 10 positions match TRBD1. Germline V gives CDR1 SGHVS, CDR2 FNYEAQ. V was pared by 4 bases and J by 4 bases, with 6 bases of the junction left unmatched. CDR3 length: 15 residues. CDR3 nucleotides: TGTGCCAGCAGCTCCGAGACAGGGGGCCTCTATGGCTACACCTTC. Residues: CASSSETGGLYGYTF.

In its sample, this clonotype was seen a few times. This rearrangement joins TRBV12-3 or TRBV12-4 to TRBJ2-7, with D perhaps matching TRBD1 (6 bases). The germline V and J ends were trimmed by 6 bases and 6 bases, with 15 bases remaining between them. The length of the CDR3 is 13 residues. The CDR3 DNA follows: TGTGCCAGCAGCTTTCGGTCAGGGGTCGAGCAGTACTTC. It encodes CASSFRSGVEQYF.

This chain links TRBV7-6 with TRBJ1-1; D is uncertain. V dropped 2 bases and J dropped 3 bases, with 19 bases sitting between them. CDR1 and CDR2 from the germline V gene are SGHVS and FNYEAQ. The CDR3 loop spans 17 amino acids. The CDR3, as DNA: TGTGCCAGCAGCTTACCTATCTCCCGAAGGCGTGACACTGAAGCTTTCTTT. Protein sequence: CASSLPISRRRDTEAFF.

The rearrangement joins TRBV15 to TRBJ2-7, with D tentatively TRBD1 (6 bases). The CDR3 extends over 15 amino acids. The V gene lost 1 base and the J gene lost 1 base, with 11 bases spanning the gap. Germline loops: CDR1 LNHNV, CDR2 YYDKDF (reference sequence). CDR3 region: CATSRAGTGSYEQYF. DNA for the CDR3: TGTGCCACCAGCAGAGCCGGAACAGGGTCCTACGAGCAGTACTTC.

This clonotype came up a few times. The chain couples TRBV28 to TRBJ2-3; no reliable D call. The CDR3 has 15 amino acids. Germline V lookup: CDR1 MDHEN, CDR2 SYDVKM. V was trimmed by 5 bases and J by 4 bases, leaving 16 bases between them. The CDR3 sequence: CASSPPVPGPDTQYF. The CDR3, as DNA: TGTGCCAGCAGTCCTCCAGTTCCGGGTCCAGATACGCAGTATTTT.

This clonotype came up a few times. The CDR3 coding sequence is TGTGCCAGCAGGGACAGGGCTAAACAAGAGACCCAGTACTTC. Translating gives CASRDRAKQETQYF. The chain couples TRBV6-1 to TRBJ2-5, with 8 bases identical to TRBD1. The germline CDR1 and CDR2 sequences are MNHNS and SASEGT. The CDR3 covers 14 residues. The J segment lost 2 bases and the V segment lost 6 bases, leaving 5 bases of the junction unmatched.

This clonotype has a count of ten or more. V usage is TRBV7-2 and J usage is TRBJ1-5; D is possibly TRBD1 (6 bases). With 5 bases removed from V and 3 bases from J, the gap between germline ends came to 17 bases. CDR1 and CDR2 (germline): SGHTA, FQGNSA. This CDR3 region has 16 residues. CDR3 nucleotide sequence: TGTGCCAGCAGCCCCCTAGGGGGGTTCCACAATCAGCCCCAGCATTTT. Translated, it gives CASSPLGGFHNQPQHF.

The V call is TRBV5-5, the J call TRBJ1-2; 12 nucleotides line up with TRBD1. From germline, CDR1 is SGHKS and CDR2 YYEKEE (reference sequence). This CDR3 is 16 amino acids long. The V and J ends lost 2 bases and 8 bases, in that order; junction bases with no gene match: 10. In nucleotides, the CDR3 is TGTGCCAGCAGCTTAGTAGGGGGACAGGGGGCGCGCGGCTACACCTTC. Its protein product is CASSLVGGQGARGYTF.

The chain links TRBV4-1 to TRBJ1-1; no clear D. The V end was cut by 2 bases, the J end by 5 bases, with 12 bases between. The CDR3 totals 14 residues. Germline V CDR1 and CDR2: MGHRA, YSYEKL. CDR3 nucleotides: TGCGCCAGCAGCCAATACCCAATAGGGACTGAAGCTTTCTTT. Translated: CASSQYPIGTEAFF.

CDR3 sequence: CSARAHPGTVNTEAFF. The DNA of the CDR3 is TGCAGTGCTAGAGCCCATCCCGGGACAGTGAACACTGAAGCTTTCTTT. This chain uses TRBV20-1 with TRBJ1-1; 7 nucleotides align to TRBD1. The germline V gene has CDR1 DFQATT and CDR2 SNEGSKA (reference sequence). This CDR3 spans 16 amino acids. V gave up 1 base and J gave up 0 bases; unmatched junction bases: 8.

Comments on this clonotype: A much larger clone sits a single nucleotide away, making a read error possible. J is TRBJ2-5 and V is TRBV7-6, with TRBD2 as a possible D gene (6 bases). Germline V gene lookup returns CDR1 SGHVS and CDR2 FNYEAQ. The CDR3 contains 15 residues. The CDR3 DNA is TGTGCCAGCAGCTTCATGGCGGGGTGGCAAGAGACCCTGTACTTC. Protein product: CASSFMAGWQETLYF.

This clonotype appeared a few times. The rearrangement links TRBV28 to TRBJ1-1; no definite D call. V was trimmed by 3 bases and J by 0 bases, leaving 11 bases between them. The CDR3 is 15 residues long. Germline assignment: CDR1 MDHEN and CDR2 SYDVKM. The DNA for the CDR3 is TGTGCCAGCAGTTTGGGGTTGGCGATGAACACTGAAGCTTTCTTT. It specifies CASSLGLAMNTEAFF.

This chain connects TRBV6-6 to TRBJ1-3; D ambiguous. Trimming cost V 8 bases and J 4 bases, with 6 bases left between them. The germline CDR1 and CDR2 sequences are MNHNY and SVGAGI (reference sequence). This CDR3 contains 11 residues. The CDR3, as DNA: TGTGCCAGCTTGTACGGAAACACCATATATTTT. This sequence encodes CASLYGNTIYF.

Judged by abundance, this clonotype is medium-sized (0.01 to 0.1%). The chain is built from TRBV7-2 and TRBJ2-5; D assignment may be TRBD1 or TRBD2 (6 bases each). CDR3 length: 14 residues. With 1 base removed from V and 5 bases from J, the gap between germline ends came to 11 bases. Germline V gene data show CDR1 as SGHTA and CDR2 as FQGNSA. CDR3 sequence reads: CASSLGGAGETQYF. The CDR3, as DNA: TGTGCCAGCAGCTTAGGGGGGGCGGGGGAGACCCAGTACTTC.